A selection of T cell receptor beta chains follows, all from one sample in a study of shared clonotypes between healthy human individuals. Generated by immunoSEQ multiplex PCR, the TCRdb table keeps only in-frame clones and is missing some. The sample lists some 2,400,000 clones; 90% to 97% were seen once. The sample taken for sequencing was naive CD4+ T cells sorted from blood. The source is a man between 18 and 35 years old in good health. The CDR3 runs from the conserved cysteine through the conserved F or W. D genes are given only for firm matches. Expanded clones get a size class; other rows say once, few or many, or leave the size out.

TRBJ2-1 . TRBD2 TRBV6-1 CASSEELARFF TGTGCCAGCAGTGAAGAACTAGCGAGGTTCTTC
TRBJ1-3 . . TRBV6-6 CASSYGGSSGNTIYF TGTGCCAGCAGTTACGGAGGGAGCTCTGGAAACACCATATATTTT
TRBJ2-5 . . TRBV7-9 CASSLVGPNQETQYF TGTGCCAGCAGCTTAGTGGGACCAAACCAAGAGACCCAGTACTTC
TRBJ1-1 . . TRBV28 CASSLIGQMNTEAFF TGTGCCAGCAGTTTAATAGGGCAGATGAACACTGAAGCTTTCTTT
TRBJ2-7 . TRBD1 TRBV9 CASSVGTGPSEQYF TGTGCCAGCAGCGTCGGGACAGGGCCCTCCGAGCAGTACTTC
TRBJ2-7 . TRBD2 TRBV7-2 CASSPSGVSSYEQYF TGTGCCAGCAGTCCAAGCGGGGTTAGCTCCTACGAGCAGTACTTC
TRBJ1-3 . . TRBV30 CAWSPGHGSGNTIYF TGTGCCTGGAGTCCAGGGCACGGATCTGGAAACACCATATATTTT
TRBJ1-1 . TRBD1 TRBV5-4 CASSYPGQGGRNTEAFF TGTGCCAGCAGCTATCCGGGACAGGGAGGTCGGAACACTGAAGCTTTCTTT
TRBJ1-6 . . TRBV11-2 CASSLGIYYNSPLHF TGTGCCAGCAGCTTAGGGATTTACTATAATTCACCCCTCCACTTT
TRBJ1-3 few . TRBV27 CASSSGNTIYF TGTGCCAGCAGTTCTGGAAACACCATATATTTT
TRBJ2-7 . TRBD2 TRBV7-2 CASSFGLAGEQYF TGTGCCAGCAGTTTCGGACTAGCGGGCGAGCAGTACTTC
TRBJ2-7 . . TRBV21-1 CASSKEAAQVVGEQYF TGTGCCAGCAGCAAAGAGGCAGCCCAAGTCGTAGGGGAGCAGTACTTC
TRBJ1-6 few TRBD1 TRBV6-5 CASNDRGRGNSPLHF TGTGCCAGCAATGACAGGGGGCGAGGTAATTCACCCCTCCACTTT
TRBJ2-7 . . TRBV11-2 CASSSGPPHSYEQYF TGTGCCAGCAGCTCGGGACCGCCCCACTCCTACGAGCAGTACTTC
TRBJ2-1 . TRBD2 TRBV5-1 CASSLELAEQGGEQFF TGCGCCAGCAGCTTGGAGCTAGCGGAGCAGGGCGGTGAGCAGTTCTTC
TRBJ2-7 . TRBD1 TRBV4-3 CASSQVSGGEQYF TGCGCCAGCAGCCAGGTATCAGGGGGCGAGCAGTACTTC
TRBJ1-1 . . TRBV28 CASSQGGAGNTEAFF TGTGCCAGCAGCCAAGGGGGGGCGGGGAACACTGAAGCTTTCTTT
TRBJ2-1 . . TRBV30 CAWSELNEQFF TGTGCCTGGTCCGAATTAAATGAGCAGTTCTTC
TRBJ1-2 . . TRBV4-3 CASSQDGGTNYGYTF TGCGCCAGCAGCCAAGATGGAGGTACTAACTATGGCTACACCTTC
TRBJ2-7 . TRBD1 TRBV5-4 CASSHEAGTGDSYEQYF TGTGCCAGCAGCCATGAAGCCGGGACAGGTGATTCCTACGAGCAGTACTTC
TRBJ2-5 . . TRBV6-1 CASSDHQGRETQYF TGTGCCAGCAGTGACCACCAGGGTAGGGAGACCCAGTACTTC
TRBJ1-4 . TRBD1 TRBV6-5 CASSLRQGGEKLFF TGTGCCAGCAGTTTACGACAGGGCGGTGAAAAACTGTTTTTT
TRBJ2-3 . TRBD1 TRBV2 CASRAQGATDTQYF TGTGCCAGCAGAGCACAGGGGGCTACAGATACGCAGTATTTT